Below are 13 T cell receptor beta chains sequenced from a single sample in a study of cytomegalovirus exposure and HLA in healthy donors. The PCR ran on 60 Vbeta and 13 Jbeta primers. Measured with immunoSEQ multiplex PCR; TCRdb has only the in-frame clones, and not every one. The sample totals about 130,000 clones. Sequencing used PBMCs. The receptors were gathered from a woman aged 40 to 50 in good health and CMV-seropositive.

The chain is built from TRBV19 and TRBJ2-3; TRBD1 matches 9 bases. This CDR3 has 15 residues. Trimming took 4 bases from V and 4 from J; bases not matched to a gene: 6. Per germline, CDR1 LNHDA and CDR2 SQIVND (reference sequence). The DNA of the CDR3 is TGTGCCAGTAGTACCTCCGGGACAGGGCCAGATACGCAGTATTTT. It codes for CASSTSGTGPDTQYF.

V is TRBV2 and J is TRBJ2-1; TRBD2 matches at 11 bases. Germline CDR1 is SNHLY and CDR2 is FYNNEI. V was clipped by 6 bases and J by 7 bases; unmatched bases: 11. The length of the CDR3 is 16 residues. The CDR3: CASSPIGTSGANEQFF. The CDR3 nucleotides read TGTGCCAGCAGCCCTATCGGGACTAGCGGAGCAAATGAGCAGTTCTTC.

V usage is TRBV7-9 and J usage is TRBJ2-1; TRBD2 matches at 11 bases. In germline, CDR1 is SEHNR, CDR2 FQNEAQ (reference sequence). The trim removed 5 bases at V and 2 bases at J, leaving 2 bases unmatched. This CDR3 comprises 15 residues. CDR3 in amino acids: CASSALAGAYNEQFF. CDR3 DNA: TGTGCCAGCAGCGCACTAGCGGGAGCCTACAATGAGCAGTTCTTC.

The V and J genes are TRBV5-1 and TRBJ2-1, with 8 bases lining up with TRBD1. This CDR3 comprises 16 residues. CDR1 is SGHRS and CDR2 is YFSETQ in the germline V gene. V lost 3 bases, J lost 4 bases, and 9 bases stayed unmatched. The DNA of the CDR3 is TGCGCCAGCAGCTCGCAGGGGGCGGGTTCTTACAATGAGCAGTTCTTC. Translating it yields CASSSQGAGSYNEQFF.

CDR3 sequence reads: CASSRPGLAVQETQYF. As DNA, the CDR3 is TGTGCCAGCAGCCGGCCGGGACTAGCGGTCCAAGAGACCCAGTACTTC. The chain links TRBV14 to TRBJ2-5, with TRBD2 identical over 11 bases. The CDR3 totals 16 residues. Germline CDR1 SGHDN, CDR2 FVKESK. The junction had 5 bases not matched to a gene; V was cut back by 4 bases and J by 1 base.

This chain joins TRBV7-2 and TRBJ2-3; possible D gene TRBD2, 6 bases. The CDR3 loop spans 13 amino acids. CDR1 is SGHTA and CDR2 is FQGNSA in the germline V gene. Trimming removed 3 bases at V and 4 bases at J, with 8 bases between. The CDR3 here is CASSFWRADTQYF. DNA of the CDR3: TGTGCCAGCAGCTTTTGGAGGGCAGATACGCAGTATTTT.

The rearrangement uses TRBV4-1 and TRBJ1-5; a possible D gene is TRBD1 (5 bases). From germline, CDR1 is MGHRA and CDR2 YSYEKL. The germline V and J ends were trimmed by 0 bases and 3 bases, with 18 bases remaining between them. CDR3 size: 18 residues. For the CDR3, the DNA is TGCGCCAGCAGCCAAGAATTCTGGCAGGGCTCGAACAATCAGCCCCAGCATTTT. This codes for CASSQEFWQGSNNQPQHF.

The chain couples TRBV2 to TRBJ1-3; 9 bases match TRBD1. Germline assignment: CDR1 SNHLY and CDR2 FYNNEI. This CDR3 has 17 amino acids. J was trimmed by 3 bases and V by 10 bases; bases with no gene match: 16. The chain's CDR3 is CATLPGQGPWGGNTIYF. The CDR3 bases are TGTGCCACCCTGCCGGGACAGGGACCTTGGGGTGGAAACACCATATATTTT.

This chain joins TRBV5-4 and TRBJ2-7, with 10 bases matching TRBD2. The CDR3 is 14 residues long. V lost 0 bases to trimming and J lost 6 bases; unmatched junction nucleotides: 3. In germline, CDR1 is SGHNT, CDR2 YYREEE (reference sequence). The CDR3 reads CASSLGLAGVEQYF. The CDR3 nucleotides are TGTGCCAGCAGCTTGGGCCTAGCGGGAGTCGAGCAGTACTTC.

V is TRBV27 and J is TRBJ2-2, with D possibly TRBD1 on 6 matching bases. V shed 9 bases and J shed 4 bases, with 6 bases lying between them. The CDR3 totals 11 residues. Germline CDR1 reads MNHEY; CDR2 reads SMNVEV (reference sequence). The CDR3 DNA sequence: TGTGCCAGACAGGGCACCGGGGAGCTGTTTTTT. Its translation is CARQGTGELFF.

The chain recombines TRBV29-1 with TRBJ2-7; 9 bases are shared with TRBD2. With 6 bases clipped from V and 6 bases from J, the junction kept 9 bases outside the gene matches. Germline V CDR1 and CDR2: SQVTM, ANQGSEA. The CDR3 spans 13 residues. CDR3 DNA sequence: TGCAGCGTCCAAGCGGGAGGCCAGGGCGAGCAGTACTTC. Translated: CSVQAGGQGEQYF.

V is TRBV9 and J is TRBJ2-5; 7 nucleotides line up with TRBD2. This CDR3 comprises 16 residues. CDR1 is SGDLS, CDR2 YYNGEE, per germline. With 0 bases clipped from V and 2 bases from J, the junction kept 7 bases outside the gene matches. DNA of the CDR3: TGTGCCAGCAGCGTAGTGGCTAGCGGAGGTCAAGAGACCCAGTACTTC. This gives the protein CASSVVASGGQETQYF.

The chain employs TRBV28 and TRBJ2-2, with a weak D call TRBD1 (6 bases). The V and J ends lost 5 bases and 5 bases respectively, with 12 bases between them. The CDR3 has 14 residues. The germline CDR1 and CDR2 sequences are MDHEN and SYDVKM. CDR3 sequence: CASSQGQETGELFF. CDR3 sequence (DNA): TGTGCCAGCAGTCAGGGGCAGGAGACCGGGGAGCTGTTTTTT. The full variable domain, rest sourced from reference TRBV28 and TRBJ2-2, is DVKVTQSSRYLVKRTGEKVFLECVQDMDHENMFWYRQDPGLGLRLIYFSYDVKMKEKGDIPEGYSVSREKKERFSLILESASTNQTSMYLCASSQGQETGELFFGEGSRLTVL.